This T cell receptor beta chain was captured by sequencing in a study of shared clonotypes between healthy human individuals. The overall study: The people who gave samples were two women and a few men aged 18 to 49.

This clone has only a few counts. Splitting of CD4+ cells produced CD45RA+ naive and CD45RA-negative memory subsets. The table came from immunoSEQ multiplex PCR; TCRdb's copy has only in-frame clones and leaves some out. This sample has 600,000 to 800,000 clones, with over 60% found just once. CDR3 size: 11 residues. The V gene's germline CDR1 is DFQATT and CDR2 SNEGSKA (reference sequence). V gave up 5 bases and J gave up 7 bases, with 9 bases separating them. V gene TRBV20-1 combines with J gene TRBJ2-1, with D unclear. The sequenced sample consisted of memory CD4+ T cells sorted from blood. Subset noted: CD45RA-negative fraction. This clonotype was obtained from a woman in her twenties or thirties in good health. The CDR3 loop reads CSAVRRNEQFF. CDR3 DNA: TGCAGTGCTGTTCGGCGGAATGAGCAGTTCTTC.